This entry describes one TCR beta chain. There is no known antigen for this receptor. Base qualities were left out, and no much larger clone turns up one base away. Library preparation employed 5' RACE. These reads were obtained on an Illumina HiSeq 2500. A second roughly 7 to 11 cycle PCR used a sample-barcoded 5' primer and a J-beta primer mix. A unique molecular identifier was introduced onto each TCR beta cDNA molecule by a template-switch 5' adaptor carrying 12 random nucleotides. At least 3 million CDR3-containing paired-end reads were obtained from each sample. First-strand cDNA was synthesized from all RNA with the Mint cDNA synthesis kit, primed by a TRBC-specific oligonucleotide. Following uracil-DNA glycosylase treatment, all cDNA underwent a first 18-cycle PCR with the universal primers M1SS and BC2_uni_R. From the authors' description of their analysis: For normalization, 1 million high-quality reads were randomly selected from each sample, with every read carrying a distinct molecular identifier. Reads with shared molecular identifiers were discarded instead of being binned into consensus sequences. CDR3 identification, clonotype clustering and error correction used MiTCR with a Q25 quality threshold and the strictest error-elimination algorithm. A nonparametric unseen species model with Euler transformation was used to estimate a lower bound on total TCR beta diversity. In-frame beta chains were kept once TCRdb had trimmed the public reads at Q25 with fastp and called clones with MiXCR. CDR3 protein duplicates are merged, each entry listing the most common genes and DNA. The authors' filters were not applied to this entry. Counted in this sample were roughly 1,500,000 distinct CDR3 sequences; around 36% of them appeared once. Around 11% of the sample is taken by the ten largest.

The sample comes from a study of blood T cells in healthy people across ages (dated by TCRdb to the mid-2010s). For context, the study as a whole: Template switching captured roughly one uniquely barcoded TCR beta cDNA molecule per two T cells in model experiments. Using deep sequencing normalized with unique cDNA molecular identifiers, the study measured how TCR beta repertoire diversity changes with age. Four age groups were formed from the donors: young (average about 15 years), middle-aged (approximately 40), aged (62) and long-lived (around 80). To avoid experimental bias, donors of different ages were distributed randomly across sequencing lanes. Two additional independent replicas of 1 million unique cDNA reads from the same blood draw were analyzed for two donors (one aged 18 to 30 and one aged 80 or older).

Systemically healthy Caucasian individuals from Russia, some 40 in total and aged roughly 6 to 100 years, were included as donors. Ten milliliters of peripheral blood were drawn from each donor into EDTA-treated Vacutainer tubes. Ficoll-Paque density-gradient centrifugation was used to isolate PBMCs, with at least 6.5 million per sample. Trizol reagent was used to extract total RNA from the PBMCs, yielding at least 5 micrograms per sample. The percentages of naive CD45RAhigh/CD27high T cells were determined by flow cytometry on a PBMC aliquot from every donor. Broad study findings and their caveats: Observed TCR beta diversity per million T cells fell roughly linearly with age, and a significant reduction was already apparent by age approximately 40. Donor CMV infection status was unknown, potentially confounding age-related changes in expanded clonotypes. Observed TCR beta diversity correlated strongly with the percentage of naive T cells measured by flow cytometry. Estimates of total diversity based on one million sequenced T cells were considered lower bounds and underestimates. The long-lived group showed more naive CD4+ T cells, fewer expanded clones and increased TCR diversity than the aged group, suggesting age selection. Because profiling used bulk unsorted PBMCs, naive and antigen-experienced compartments could not be compared conclusively.

Reading from cysteine to phenylalanine, the CDR3 counts 12 amino acids. The read is trimmed to its CDR3 DNA, 36 bases read in frame from base 1. CDR1 is given as DFQATT and CDR2 as SNEGSKA, both from the germline V gene (reference sequence). Relative to germline, V is missing 6 bases and J is missing 4 bases, with 6 bases of the junction outside any gene match. This receptor chain uses TRBV20-1 and TRBJ2-7; 7 junctional bases match TRBD2. Material: blood. The receptor was derived from a woman aged 25-40 years in good health. The sequenced DNA is TGCAGTGCAAAGCGGGATTTATACGAGCAGTACTTC. Translated, it reads CSAKRDLYEQYF.